What follows are 21 T cell receptor beta chains derived from one specimen sequenced in a study of T cells after yellow fever vaccination. MiXCR, applied by TCRdb to the 5' RACE reads, yields one record per CDR3 protein. The top ten hold 18% of the sample, which has hundreds of thousands of distinct CDR3 sequences, 18% seen once. This specimen consisted of PBMCs, obtained before the yellow fever booster vaccination. The receptors here all came from a young man who received the YFV17D yellow fever vaccine.

The sample holds a few counts of this clonotype. V and J are TRBV6-6 and TRBJ1-4, with a tentative D call TRBD1 (6 bases). Germline V gene sequence: CDR1 MNHNY, CDR2 SVGAGI (reference sequence). Between the trimmed V and J ends, which lost 6 bases and 8 bases, there was a span of 13 bases. This CDR3 is 13 amino acids long. The CDR3 is CASSSGTPEKLFF. CDR3 sequence (DNA): TGTGCCAGCAGCTCCGGGACACCCGAAAAACTGTTTTTT.

The chain uses TRBV6-2 or TRBV6-3 and TRBJ1-1; D gene uncertain. The CDR3 extends over 10 amino acids. Germline V CDR1 and CDR2: MNHEY, SVGEGT. V lost 6 bases and J lost 5, with 4 bases in between. CDR3 region: CASRSTEAFF. CDR3 coding DNA: TGTGCCAGCAGGTCTACTGAAGCTTTCTTT.

The CDR3 sequence is CASSPGQGIHTEAFF. CDR3 DNA sequence: TGTGCCAGCTCACCAGGGCAGGGAATACACACTGAAGCTTTCTTT. The chain uses TRBV18 and TRBJ1-1, with D possibly matching TRBD1 (5 bases). Trimming removed 2 bases at V and 3 bases at J, with 13 bases between. Germline-derived CDR1 and CDR2 are KGHSH and LQKENI. There are 15 residues in the CDR3. The full variable domain, with the rest looked up from reference TRBV18 and TRBJ1-1, is NAGVMQNPRHLVRRRGQEARLRCSPMKGHSHVYWYRQLPEEGLKFMVYLQKENIIDESGMPKERFSAEFPKEGPSILRIQQVVRGDSAAYFCASSPGQGIHTEAFFGQGTRLTVV.

This clonotype was counted a few times. The chain joins TRBV7-2 to TRBJ1-6; the D gene is possibly TRBD1 (5 bases). Germline V lookup: CDR1 SGHTA, CDR2 FQGNSA. The CDR3 contains 15 residues. V lost 3 bases and J lost 6, with 12 bases in between. The CDR3 is CASSFEAGINSPLHF. The CDR3 DNA is TGTGCCAGCAGCTTCGAGGCAGGGATTAATTCACCCCTCCACTTT.

The chain carries TRBV5-1 and TRBJ1-1; TRBD1 matches at 8 bases. CDR1 SGHRS and CDR2 YFSETQ come from the germline V gene. J lost 0 bases, V lost 3 bases, and 4 bases had no gene match. CDR3 length: 15 residues. The CDR3 DNA reads TGCGCCAGCAGCTCGGACAGGGCATTGAACACTGAAGCTTTCTTT. This codes for CASSSDRALNTEAFF.

There are a few counts of this clonotype. This chain links TRBV29-1 with TRBJ2-2, with D perhaps TRBD1 or TRBD2 (5 bases each). CDR1 and CDR2 from the germline V gene are SQVTM and ANQGSEA. This CDR3 is 14 amino acids long. The ends were cut back, 4 bases at V and 0 bases at J, with 9 bases in the middle. CDR3 DNA: TGCAGCGTTGGAGGGACGGCGAACACCGGGGAGCTGTTTTTT. It codes for CSVGGTANTGELFF.

The chain is built from TRBV20-1 and TRBJ2-7, with 7 bases that match TRBD1. The CDR3 is 13 amino acids. The trim removed 5 bases at V and 0 bases at J, leaving 4 bases unmatched. Germline loops: CDR1 DFQATT, CDR2 SNEGSKA (reference sequence). The CDR3 protein is CSAPRDSSYEQYF. DNA for the CDR3: TGCAGTGCTCCTCGGGACAGCTCCTACGAGCAGTACTTC.

The chain employs TRBV4-2 and TRBJ2-5, with D perhaps TRBD1 or TRBD2 (5 bases each). Trimming removed 5 bases from V and 0 bases from J, with 13 bases in between. The germline V gene encodes CDR1 LGHNA and CDR2 YNFKEQ. The CDR3 runs 15 residues. The CDR3 DNA follows: TGTGCCAGCAGCTCATCCGGGACGGACCAAGAGACCCAGTACTTC. This translates into CASSSSGTDQETQYF.

The chain joins TRBV7-2 to TRBJ2-5, with 9 bases aligning to TRBD1. Germline V gene sequence: CDR1 SGHTA, CDR2 FQGNSA. The CDR3 is 15 amino acids. V lost 0 bases to trimming and J lost 8 bases; unmatched junction nucleotides: 7. This chain's CDR3 is CASSLAGQGYDTQYF. In DNA form, the CDR3 reads TGTGCCAGCAGCTTAGCGGGACAGGGCTATGACACCCAGTACTTC. The full variable domain, with the rest looked up from reference TRBV7-2 and TRBJ2-5, is GAGVSQSPSNKVTEKGKDVELRCDPISGHTALYWYRQSLGQGLEFLIYFQGNSAPDKSGLPSDRFSAERTGGSVSTLTIQRTQQEDSAVYLCASSLAGQGYDTQYFGPGTRLLVL.

CDR3 protein: CASSLGTLYEQYF. CDR3 coding DNA: TGCGCCAGCAGCTTGGGAACTCTCTACGAGCAGTACTTC. V is TRBV5-1 and J is TRBJ2-7; D is unclear. V was trimmed by 0 bases and J by 3 bases, leaving 7 bases between them. CDR1 and CDR2 (germline): SGHRS, YFSETQ. There are 13 residues in the CDR3.

This clonotype was found a few times. This sequence joins TRBV7-8 and TRBJ2-7, with D unclear. The CDR3 is 13 residues long. Germline V gives CDR1 SGHVS, CDR2 FQNEAQ. Trimming removed 7 bases at V and 6 bases at J, with 16 bases between. CDR3 nucleotides: TGTGCCAGCACATTGTTGTTGGGTGGCGAGCAGTACTTC. It codes for CASTLLLGGEQYF.

CDR3 loop: CASSSDKEETQYF. The CDR3 DNA sequence: TGCGCCAGCAGCTCGGACAAAGAAGAGACCCAGTACTTC. The V and J genes are TRBV5-1 and TRBJ2-5; possible D gene TRBD1, 5 bases. The ends were cut back, 3 bases at V and 3 bases at J, with 9 bases in the middle. Germline V gene lookup returns CDR1 SGHRS and CDR2 YFSETQ. The CDR3 consists of 13 residues. Full variable domain (remainder filled in from reference TRBV5-1 and TRBJ2-5): KAGVTQTPRYLIKTRGQQVTLSCSPISGHRSVSWYQQTPGQGLQFLFEYFSETQRNKGNFPGRFSGRQFSNSRSEMNVSTLELGDSALYLCASSSDKEETQYFGPGTRLLVL.

The chain couples TRBV4-3 to TRBJ2-1; D may match TRBD1 or TRBD2 (6 bases each). The CDR3 consists of 16 residues. V gave up 0 bases and J gave up 3 bases, with 12 bases separating them. Germline-derived CDR1 and CDR2 are LGHNA and YSLEER. The CDR3 region is CASSQDLGGDYNEQFF. As DNA, the CDR3 is TGCGCCAGCAGCCAAGATTTGGGGGGCGACTACAATGAGCAGTTCTTC.

There are a few counts of this clonotype. The gene calls are TRBV4-2 and TRBJ2-6; D perhaps matches TRBD1 (5 bases). Trimming cost V 3 bases and J 0 bases, with 9 bases left between them. Germline V gene sequence: CDR1 LGHNA, CDR2 YNFKEQ. The CDR3 runs 16 residues. In nucleotides, the CDR3 is TGTGCCAGCAGCCACCAGGACAACTCTGGGGCCAACGTCCTGACTTTC. Encoded protein: CASSHQDNSGANVLTF.

CDR3 residues: CASSLRGTPQNTEAFF. The CDR3 DNA reads as TGTGCCAGCAGCTTAAGAGGGACACCCCAGAACACTGAAGCTTTCTTT. This chain uses TRBV7-3 with TRBJ1-1, with D possibly being TRBD1 (6 bases). Germline CDR1 SGHTA, CDR2 FQGTGA. The CDR3 contains 16 residues. V was pared by 1 base and J by 1 base, with 13 bases between. The whole variable domain, filled in from reference TRBV7-3 and TRBJ1-1, reads GAGVSQTPSNKVTEKGKYVELRCDPISGHTALYWYRQSLGQGPEFLIYFQGTGAADDSGLPNDRFFAVRPEGSVSTLKIQRTERGDSAVYLCASSLRGTPQNTEAFFGQGTRLTVV.

The J gene is TRBJ2-1, the V gene TRBV24-1; TRBD1 matches 9 bases. Germline CDR1 and CDR2: KGHDR and SFDVKD. V trimming: 3 bases; J trimming: 6 bases; junction bases outside the gene matches: 2. This CDR3 has 14 residues. The CDR3 reads CATSDQTGGNEQFF. Here the CDR3 DNA reads TGTGCCACCAGTGATCAGACAGGGGGCAATGAGCAGTTCTTC.

In its sample, this clonotype was seen a few times. The chain couples TRBV15 to TRBJ2-5; the D gene is possibly TRBD1 (6 bases). Per germline, CDR1 LNHNV and CDR2 YYDKDF (reference sequence). Trimming took 1 base from V and 2 from J, leaving 20 bases between them. The CDR3 length is 18 residues. The CDR3 nucleotides read TGTGCCACCAGCAGAGTAATCACAGGGCAGCCCCGTCAAGAGACCCAGTACTTC. This translates into CATSRVITGQPRQETQYF.

This chain connects TRBV7-2 to TRBJ1-1; D gene uncertain. The germline CDR1 and CDR2 sequences are SGHTA and FQGNSA. This CDR3 region has 13 residues. V dropped 3 bases and J dropped 6 bases, with 11 bases sitting between them. Here the CDR3 reads CASSLKFGAEAFF. The DNA for the CDR3 is TGTGCCAGCAGCTTGAAGTTCGGCGCTGAAGCTTTCTTT. The full variable domain, with the rest looked up from reference TRBV7-2 and TRBJ1-1, is GAGVSQSPSNKVTEKGKDVELRCDPISGHTALYWYRQSLGQGLEFLIYFQGNSAPDKSGLPSDRFSAERTGGSVSTLTIQRTQQEDSAVYLCASSLKFGAEAFFGQGTRLTVV.

This clonotype was found a few times. The chain links TRBV5-1 to TRBJ2-1; a weak D match, TRBD2 (5 bases). Germline V gene sequence: CDR1 SGHRS, CDR2 YFSETQ. This CDR3 spans 14 amino acids. Trimming took off 4 bases at V and 8 bases at J, with 16 bases between the two ends. As DNA, the CDR3 is TGCGCCAGCAGCCCCTCAGGCCCCGGGGATGAGCAGTTCTTC. This translates into CASSPSGPGDEQFF.

In this sample, this clonotype turned up many times. The V and J genes are TRBV20-1 and TRBJ2-1; 12 bases match TRBD2. The CDR3 runs 15 residues. Germline loops: CDR1 DFQATT, CDR2 SNEGSKA (reference sequence). Trimming took 5 bases from V and 8 from J; bases not matched to a gene: 10. The CDR3 sequence: CSASLRLAGGDEQFF. The CDR3 region has the DNA TGCAGTGCTTCCCTCCGGCTAGCGGGGGGGGATGAGCAGTTCTTC.

This chain links TRBV20-1 with TRBJ2-7; 11 bases map to TRBD2. The CDR3 totals 15 residues. In germline, CDR1 is DFQATT, CDR2 SNEGSKA (reference sequence). The V gene end was trimmed by 3 bases and the J gene end by 5 bases; junction bases not matched to a gene: 9. CDR3 coding DNA: TGCAGTGCTAGGCCTAGCGGGGGGTCCGGCCACGAGCAGTACTTC. Translated: CSARPSGGSGHEQYF.